Detailed here is one T cell receptor beta chain. Its antigen is unidentified. Profiling relied on immunoSEQ multiplex PCR, and the TCRdb table lists in-frame clones only, not all of them. The sample carries 50,000 to 80,000 clones, approximately 85% recorded once. The CDR3 is 15 residues long. CDR1 and CDR2 from the germline V gene are SGDLS and YYNGEE. Trimming cost V 8 bases and J 3 bases; bases outside gene matches: 11. The data belong to a study of OX40 agonist ivuxolimab in advanced cancers. Study-level background: Cancers in dose escalation were hepatocellular, melanoma, renal cell and head and neck.

Study-wide results and limits: On average, CD8+ T cells showed a greater number of expanded clones than CD4+.

This sample comprised CD4+ or CD8+ T cells sorted from blood, obtained in a trial of the OX40 agonist ivuxolimab. This rearrangement joins TRBV9 to TRBJ2-3; 8 bases fit TRBD2. This TCR was sampled from an adult with an advanced solid tumor such as melanoma, head and neck, liver or kidney cancer. CDR3 loop: CASRRGGGSTDTQYF. The CDR3 nucleotides read TGTGCCAGTAGGCGCGGCGGGGGGTCTACAGATACGCAGTATTTT.